The 26 T cell receptor beta chains in this list originate from one sample, sequenced in a study of radiotherapy plus CTLA-4 blockade in lung cancer. Libraries were prepared by immunoSEQ multiplex PCR; TCRdb keeps only in-frame clonotypes and omits some of them. The data hold approximately 80,000 clones, with 74% observed a single time. Material: peripheral blood, obtained from a patient treated with radiotherapy plus ipilimumab. Source of these receptors: a human donor with non-small cell lung cancer whose response to radiotherapy plus ipilimumab could not be evaluated.

This chain links TRBV6-5 with TRBJ2-7; 12 bases are a match to TRBD2. CDR3 size: 14 residues. The V gene end was trimmed by 7 bases and the J gene end by 2 bases; junction bases not matched to a gene: 3. The germline V gene has CDR1 MNHEY and CDR2 SVGAGI. In nucleotides, the CDR3 is TGTGCCAGCAAAAGACTAGCGGGGGCCTACGAGCAGTACTTC. It translates to CASKRLAGAYEQYF.

Points on this clone: A read error may account for a junction end that differs from germline. This chain joins TRBV27 and TRBJ1-5; possible D gene TRBD1, 6 bases. Germline assignment: CDR1 MNHEY and CDR2 SMNVEV (reference sequence). The CDR3 consists of 14 residues. CDR3 region: CASSSDSSYQSQHF. The CDR3 DNA sequence: TGTGCCAGCAGTTCGGACAGTTCCTATCAGTCCCAGCATTTT.

This clone is medium-sized within its sample. The chain carries TRBV7-3 and TRBJ2-1, with 7 positions matching TRBD2. Germline assignment: CDR1 SGHTA and CDR2 FQGTGA. The trim removed 1 base at V and 12 bases at J, leaving 6 bases unmatched. CDR3 length equals 13 residues. CDR3 bases: TGTGCCAGCAGCTTAAACGCGGGGGAGTGGCAGTTCTTC. Residues: CASSLNAGEWQFF.

The genes are TRBV5-8 and TRBJ2-7; D gene unclear. Trimming cost V 0 bases and J 4 bases, with 8 bases left between them. Germline-derived CDR1 and CDR2 are SGHTS and YDEGEE. The CDR3 has 13 amino acids. CDR3 in amino acids: CASSLDSPYEQYF. CDR3 DNA: TGTGCCAGCAGCTTGGACTCTCCGTACGAGCAGTACTTC.

This chain uses TRBV6-5 with TRBJ2-7; tentatively, D is TRBD2 (7 bases). The CDR3 runs to 13 residues. From germline, CDR1 is MNHEY and CDR2 SVGAGI. V was trimmed by 7 bases and J by 5 bases, leaving 15 bases between them. CDR3: CASTPGGRNEQYF. The CDR3 DNA follows: TGTGCCAGCACGCCCGGGGGGCGGAACGAGCAGTACTTC.

The J gene is TRBJ2-5, the V gene TRBV30; TRBD2 matches 8 bases. J was trimmed by 5 bases and V by 3 bases; bases with no gene match: 11. This CDR3 region has 15 residues. From germline, CDR1 is GTSNPN and CDR2 SVGIG (reference sequence). CDR3 sequence (DNA): TGTGCCTGGAGCCCCAAGTCGGGGGGGCGGGAGACCCAGTACTTC. Its protein product is CAWSPKSGGRETQYF.

This chain joins TRBV7-2 and TRBJ2-2; TRBD2 matches 8 bases. The germline V gene has CDR1 SGHTA and CDR2 FQGNSA. The CDR3 runs to 17 residues. After removal of 7 bases from V and 4 bases from J, the junction contained 14 bases not matched to a gene. This chain's CDR3 is CASTLSSGGGGTGELFF. CDR3 in DNA: TGTGCCAGCACCCTATCGTCGGGAGGGGGTGGCACCGGGGAGCTGTTTTTT.

The chain carries TRBV6-5 and TRBJ1-1; the match to TRBD1 covers 7 bases. After removal of 5 bases from V and 6 bases from J, the junction contained 9 bases not matched to a gene. This CDR3 is built from 14 residues. CDR1 and CDR2 from the germline V gene are MNHEY and SVGAGI. CDR3 region: CASSTPGQKAEAFF. The CDR3 nucleotides read TGTGCCAGCAGTACCCCGGGACAGAAGGCTGAAGCTTTCTTT.

This chain links TRBV18 with TRBJ2-5; 8 bases align to TRBD1. The J call is uncertain, as TRBJ2-7 better fits the DNA end. CDR1 is KGHSH, CDR2 LQKENI, per germline. The CDR3 is made up of 16 amino acids. The CDR3 is CASSPETGAQPYEQYF. CDR3 nucleotides: TGTGCCAGCTCACCCGAGACAGGGGCCCAACCCTACGAGCAGTACTTC.

V gene TRBV18 combines with J gene TRBJ2-1; TRBD2 agrees at 12 bases. Germline V gene sequence: CDR1 KGHSH, CDR2 LQKENI. J was trimmed by 6 bases and V by 3 bases; bases with no gene match: 12. The CDR3 covers 18 residues. The CDR3 DNA reads TGTGCCAGCTCACCCCCCCCAGAACTAGCGGGAGGAGGCAATGAGCAGTTCTTC. This codes for CASSPPPELAGGGNEQFF.

The V call is TRBV2, the J call TRBJ1-2; perhaps TRBD1 as D (5 bases). This CDR3 is built from 14 residues. V dropped 6 bases and J dropped 4 bases, with 15 bases sitting between them. Looked up from germline, CDR1 is SNHLY and CDR2 is FYNNEI. The CDR3 DNA reads as TGTGCCAGCAGCCAGACAGTGGGGGGCTATGGCTACACCTTC. Protein: CASSQTVGGYGYTF.

The rearrangement uses TRBV30 and TRBJ1-4; D gene unclear. V lost 1 base to trimming and J lost 0 bases, with 6 bases between them. Looked up from germline, CDR1 is GTSNPN and CDR2 is SVGIG (reference sequence). This CDR3 is built from 14 residues. The CDR3 is CAWSATPTNEKLFF. The CDR3 DNA follows: TGTGCCTGGAGTGCCACACCAACTAATGAAAAACTGTTTTTT.

The V call is TRBV19, the J call TRBJ1-2, with 12 bases matching TRBD1. The V gene end was trimmed by 3 bases and the J gene end by 7 bases; junction bases not matched to a gene: 9. Germline V gives CDR1 LNHDA, CDR2 SQIVND (reference sequence). The CDR3 is 16 residues long. The CDR3 region is CASSIRDRGRPRGYTF. In DNA, the CDR3 is TGTGCCAGTAGTATCCGGGACAGGGGGCGACCACGTGGCTACACCTTC.

CDR3 DNA sequence: TGTGCCAGCAGCTTGCCAGGGCTCGAGCAGTACTTC. Translation gives CASSLPGLEQYF. This chain connects TRBV5-6 to TRBJ2-7; D perhaps matches TRBD1 (5 bases). The V end lost 1 base, the J end lost 6 bases, and 8 bases lay between the germline ends. This CDR3 is built from 12 residues. Germline CDR1 is SGHDT and CDR2 is YYEEEE.

The chain joins TRBV15 to TRBJ2-2, with D maybe TRBD2 (5 bases). CDR1 is LNHNV, CDR2 YYDKDF, per germline (reference sequence). V shed 0 bases and J shed 3 bases, with 11 bases lying between them. CDR3 length: 16 residues. In DNA form, the CDR3 reads TGTGCCACCAGCAGAGACGGGGTCGCTTACACCGGGGAGCTGTTTTTT. Its translation is CATSRDGVAYTGELFF.

This clone was counted once. This chain connects TRBV5-1 to TRBJ1-1; unclear D gene. Germline lookup yields CDR1 SGHRS and CDR2 YFSETQ. CDR3 size: 13 residues. Trimming took 3 bases from V and 4 from J, leaving 10 bases between them. The CDR3 nucleotides read TGCGCCAGCAGCTCGGGGAGTGGCACTGAAGCTTTCTTT. Translation: CASSSGSGTEAFF.

The V gene is TRBV28, the J gene TRBJ1-1; 10 bases match TRBD1. This CDR3 contains 17 residues. Germline V gene lookup returns CDR1 MDHEN and CDR2 SYDVKM. V was pared by 1 base and J by 4 bases, with 9 bases of the junction left unmatched. CDR3 bases: TGTGCCAGCAGTTTATCGCCCGGGACAGGGGCTGGCACTGAAGCTTTCTTT. Protein sequence: CASSLSPGTGAGTEAFF.

The chain uses TRBV6-5 and TRBJ1-6; no clear D. The CDR3 loop spans 14 amino acids. The ends were cut back, 2 bases at V and 4 bases at J, with 6 bases in the middle. The germline V gene has CDR1 MNHEY and CDR2 SVGAGI. This CDR3 is CASSYTGYNSPLHF. CDR3 in DNA: TGTGCCAGCAGTTACACCGGTTATAATTCACCCCTCCACTTT.

The rearrangement joins TRBV6-6 to TRBJ1-2, with a weak D call TRBD1 (6 bases). V was clipped by 7 bases and J by 2 bases, with 14 bases between them. The CDR3 is 14 residues long. In germline, CDR1 is MNHNY, CDR2 SVGAGI (reference sequence). The CDR3 bases are TGTGCCAGCACTCATCGGGGGGGCAACTATGGCTACACCTTC. This codes for CASTHRGGNYGYTF.

This clone appeared a few times. This chain connects TRBV5-1 to TRBJ2-3, with D perhaps TRBD2 (7 bases). CDR1 and CDR2 from the germline V gene are SGHRS and YFSETQ. Trimming removed 0 bases from V and 6 bases from J, with 14 bases in between. CDR3 length: 15 amino acids. CDR3 loop: CASSLVGGAFDTQYF. The CDR3, as DNA: TGCGCCAGCAGCTTGGTGGGGGGGGCCTTCGATACGCAGTATTTT. Using reference TRBV5-1 and TRBJ2-3 for the parts outside the CDR3, the full variable domain is KAGVTQTPRYLIKTRGQQVTLSCSPISGHRSVSWYQQTPGQGLQFLFEYFSETQRNKGNFPGRFSGRQFSNSRSEMNVSTLELGDSALYLCASSLVGGAFDTQYFGPGTRLTVL.

This sequence joins TRBV28 and TRBJ1-2, with a possible D match to TRBD1 (5 bases). V lost 3 bases and J lost 4, with 9 bases in between. CDR1 and CDR2 from the germline V gene are MDHEN and SYDVKM. This CDR3 comprises 13 residues. For the CDR3, the DNA is TGTGCCAGCAGTTTGGAGGGGCCCTATGGCTACACCTTC. Its translation is CASSLEGPYGYTF.

This clone rates as medium-sized. The chain has TRBV21-1 and TRBJ1-1; the listed D gene, TRBD1, was not tested against the DNA. TRBV21-1 is a documented pseudogene. The CDR3 consists of 13 residues. CDR3 amino acids: CASSKWGHLQAFF. CDR3 in DNA: TGTGCCAGCAGCAAATGGGGACATCTACAAGCTTTCTTT.

This clone came up a few times. The CDR3 sequence: CASSSGTLYTF. The CDR3 DNA is TGTGCCAGCAGTTCTGGGACACTTTACACCTTC. This sequence joins TRBV28 and TRBJ1-2; perhaps TRBD1 as D (6 bases). V was clipped by 4 bases and J by 11 bases, with 11 bases between them. The CDR3 loop spans 11 amino acids. Germline-derived CDR1 and CDR2 are MDHEN and SYDVKM.

The genes are TRBV28 and TRBJ1-1, with no clear D. CDR1 and CDR2 (germline): MDHEN, SYDVKM. V shed 6 bases and J shed 2 bases, with 16 bases lying between them. This CDR3 comprises 15 residues. CDR3 loop: CASSSYRRSNTEAFF. CDR3 DNA: TGTGCCAGCAGCTCCTACAGAAGAAGTAACACTGAAGCTTTCTTT.

The chain recombines TRBV6-1 with TRBJ2-7, with a possible D match to TRBD1 (5 bases). Germline V gives CDR1 MNHNS, CDR2 SASEGT. With 5 bases removed from V and 2 bases from J, the gap between germline ends came to 7 bases. This CDR3 is 12 amino acids long. CDR3 residues: CASSTTAYEQYF. CDR3 coding DNA: TGTGCCAGCAGTACGACAGCCTACGAGCAGTACTTC.

The J gene is TRBJ2-7, the V gene TRBV7-2, with TRBD2 identical over 7 bases. The CDR3 consists of 15 residues. V shed 2 bases and J 0 bases; nucleotides not matched to a gene: 4. The germline V gene has CDR1 SGHTA and CDR2 FQGNSA. The CDR3 nucleotides are TGTGCCAGCAGCTTATCAGCGGGGAGCTCCTACGAGCAGTACTTC. It encodes CASSLSAGSSYEQYF.